Listed below are T cell receptor beta chains from one sample, sequenced in a study of OX40 agonist ivuxolimab in advanced cancers. TCRdb keeps only in-frame clones here, not all; method: immunoSEQ multiplex PCR. The table records 77,000 or so clones, under 80% of them present only once. This specimen consisted of CD4+ or CD8+ T cells sorted from blood, obtained in a trial of the OX40 agonist ivuxolimab. Receptor source: an adult with an advanced solid tumor such as melanoma, head and neck, liver or kidney cancer. Both conserved end residues are part of each CDR3. Each record gives: clone size, V gene, J gene, D gene, CDR3 DNA, CDR3 protein. D genes are given only for firm matches. Size is omitted from some rows. Given values are once, few, many or a class for expanded clones.

>NA|TRBV7-8|TRBJ2-1|NA
TGTGCCAGCAGCTTAAACTTGTGGGATGAGCAGTTCTTC
CASSLNLWDEQFF
>few|TRBV28|TRBJ2-5|NA
TGTGCCAGCAGTTGGGGTAGGACCGGAGAGACCCAGTACTTC
CASSWGRTGETQYF
>once|TRBV27|TRBJ2-3|TRBD2
TGTGCCAGCACCCATTCACTAGCGGGAGCAGATACGCAGTATTTT
CASTHSLAGADTQYF
>NA|TRBV5-5|TRBJ1-3|TRBD1
TGTGCCAGCAGCCAAATCACAGGGGGCGAGGGAAACACCATATATTTT
CASSQITGGEGNTIYF
>NA|TRBV4-3|TRBJ1-5|NA
TGCGCCAGCAGCCAAGAGAACAGGGTGGATCAGCCCCAGCATTTT
CASSQENRVDQPQHF
>NA|TRBV18|TRBJ2-2|TRBD2
TGTGCCAGCTCACCTTACTCGACTAGCGGGAGAGGTAACACCGGGGAGCTGTTTTTT
CASSPYSTSGRGNTGELFF
>NA|TRBV7-6|TRBJ2-1|NA
TGTGCCAGCAGCTTAGACGGAGGTGAGCAGTTCTTC
CASSLDGGEQFF
>NA|TRBV2|TRBJ2-2|TRBD2
TGTGCCAGCAGTGAGGCTAGCGGGATCGCCGGGGAGCTGTTTTTT
CASSEASGIAGELFF
>NA|TRBV6-1|TRBJ1-1|NA
TGTGCCAGCAGTGCACCCGGACAGTACACTGAAGCTTTCTTT
CASSAPGQYTEAFF
>NA|TRBV30|TRBJ2-1|TRBD2
TGTGCCTGCATAAAGGGACTAGCGATCTACAATGAGCAGTTCTTC
CACIKGLAIYNEQFF
>NA|TRBV6-5|TRBJ2-7|NA
TGTGCCAGCAGCCCCGGGGCGGGTAATACCTACGAGCAGTACTTC
CASSPGAGNTYEQYF
>NA|TRBV2|TRBJ1-1|NA
TGTGCCAGCAGTGAAAGGCACTTGAACACTGAAGCTTTCTTT
CASSERHLNTEAFF
>NA|TRBV18|TRBJ2-7|NA
TGTGCCAGCTCACCCGATCGACAGGCTACCCTCTACGAGCAGTACTTC
CASSPDRQATLYEQYF
>NA|TRBV10-1|TRBJ2-2|TRBD2
TGCGCCAGCAGTGAGCCGGGACTAGCGGGAGTAGCGGAGCTGTTTTTT
CASSEPGLAGVAELFF
>NA|TRBV28|TRBJ2-5|TRBD2
TGTGCCAGCAGTTTAATGGCGGGAGGTCAAGAGACCCAGTACTTC
CASSLMAGGQETQYF
>NA|TRBV10-3|TRBJ1-6|TRBD1
TGTGCCATCAGCGATTTCGGGACAGGGGGATCACCCCTCCACTTT
CAISDFGTGGSPLHF
>NA|TRBV11-2|TRBJ2-3|TRBD2
TGTGCCAGCACCGTAAGCGGGGGGGCCGCAGATACGCAGTATTTT
CASTVSGGAADTQYF
>NA|TRBV5-4|TRBJ2-1|NA
TGTGCCAGCAGCTTGGGGGGGTCCAGATACAATGAGCAGTTCTTC
CASSLGGSRYNEQFF
>few|TRBV6-1|TRBJ2-4|NA
TGTGCCAGCAGTGGGGGGGACACTTTAGCCAAAAACATTCAGTACTTC
CASSGGDTLAKNIQYF
>NA|TRBV27|TRBJ1-3|TRBD1
TGTGCCAGCAGAGGACAGGGTGGAAACACCATATATTTT
CASRGQGGNTIYF
>NA|TRBV18|TRBJ1-1|NA
TGTGCCAGCTCCTTCCGGCAGGGTCACACTGAAGCTTTCTTT
CASSFRQGHTEAFF
>NA|TRBV5-6|TRBJ1-2|NA
TGTGCCAGCAGCTCTCCTGTCAGGGACGCCTATGGCTACACCTTC
CASSSPVRDAYGYTF
>NA|TRBV18|TRBJ2-1|NA
TGTGCCAGCTCACCATCTCCTCTGGGGGAGCAGTTCTTC
CASSPSPLGEQFF
>NA|TRBV28|TRBJ2-7|NA
TGTGCCAGCAGTTTAGCGGGAAGGGGGAACGAGCAGTACTTC
CASSLAGRGNEQYF
>NA|TRBV28|TRBJ2-7|TRBD2
TGTGCCAGCAGTTTGGCCCTAGCGGGAGGGACCTACGAGCAGTACTTC
CASSLALAGGTYEQYF
>few|TRBV27|TRBJ2-7|TRBD2
TGTGCCAGCAGTCCAATCGGGGCTAGCGGGAGGAGATACTCCTACGAGCAGTACTTC
CASSPIGASGRRYSYEQYF
>NA|TRBV14|TRBJ2-7|NA
TGTGCCAGCAGCCAAGATTGGGCAGTAAGCAACGAGCAGTACTTC
CASSQDWAVSNEQYF
>NA|TRBV10-1|TRBJ2-5|NA
TGCGCCAGCAGTGAGTCGGGTATGTCAGGAGGAGAGACCCAGTACTTC
CASSESGMSGGETQYF
>NA|TRBV18|TRBJ1-5|NA
TGTGCCAGCTCACCAAGCGCCCCCCGCGGCAATCAGCCCCAGCATTTT
CASSPSAPRGNQPQHF
>NA|TRBV29-1|TRBJ2-2|TRBD2
TGCAGCGTCCCTTCGGGGTCTAGCGGAAACACCGGGGAGCTGTTTTTT
CSVPSGSSGNTGELFF
>NA|TRBV28|TRBJ1-1|NA
TGTGCCAGCAGTTTAAGGGAAAAAACTGAAGCTTTCTTT
CASSLREKTEAFF
>NA|TRBV5-1|TRBJ2-1|NA
TGCGCCAGCAGCTTGGAAGTTCGGGCTATCTACAATGAGCAGTTCTTC
CASSLEVRAIYNEQFF
>NA|TRBV5-8|TRBJ1-1|NA
TGTGCCAGCAGCCGATACCGTGCTGAAGCTTTCTTT
CASSRYRAEAFF
>NA|TRBV18|TRBJ2-7|TRBD2
TGTGCCAGCTCACCACAGGAGGCTAGCGGGAGGGTCCACGAGCAGTACTTC
CASSPQEASGRVHEQYF
>NA|TRBV25-1|TRBJ2-1|TRBD2
TGTGCCAGCAGTGAAACTAGCGGGGGGGCCTACTATGGTGAGCAGTTCTTC
CASSETSGGAYYGEQFF
>few|TRBV11-1|TRBJ2-1|NA
TGTGCCAGCAGCTTAGCGCGAGGGGTGGGCGAGCAGTTCTTC
CASSLARGVGEQFF